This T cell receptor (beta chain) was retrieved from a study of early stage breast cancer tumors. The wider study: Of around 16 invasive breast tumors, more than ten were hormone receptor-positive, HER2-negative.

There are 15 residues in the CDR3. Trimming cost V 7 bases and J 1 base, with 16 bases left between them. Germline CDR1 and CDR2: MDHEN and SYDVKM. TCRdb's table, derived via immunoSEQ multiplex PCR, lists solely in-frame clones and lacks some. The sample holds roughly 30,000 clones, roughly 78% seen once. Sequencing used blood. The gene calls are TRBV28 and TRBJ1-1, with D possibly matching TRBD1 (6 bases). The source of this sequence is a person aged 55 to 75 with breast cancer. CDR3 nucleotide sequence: TGTGCCAGCATGCGCCCACGGACAGCGAACACTGAAGCTTTCTTT. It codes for CASMRPRTANTEAFF.